This T cell receptor beta chain was captured by sequencing in a study of blood T cell repertoires in COVID-19. At the level of the study: Donors in the United States, Italy and Spain gave samples during acute or convalescent COVID-19.

Only in-frame clones appear in the TCRdb table, and some are missing; sequencing was by immunoSEQ multiplex PCR. The sample lists roughly 42,000 clones, 70% to 90% occurring once. V lost 0 bases to trimming and J lost 0 bases, with 9 bases between them. The CDR3 covers 17 residues. Germline values: CDR1 LGHNA, CDR2 YNFKEQ. The sample taken for sequencing was peripheral blood. This chain links TRBV4-2 with TRBJ1-6, with D unclear. The origin of this receptor is a human donor in a cohort sampled during active COVID-19. The CDR3 nucleotides are TGTGCCAGCAGCCAAGAAACAGTTAGCTCCTATAATTCACCCCTCCACTTT. This gives the protein CASSQETVSSYNSPLHF.